This T cell receptor (beta chain) was recorded in a study of CD8 T cells in ankylosing spondylitis. Study results and caveats: There were earlier reports of some motif variants in reactive arthritis synovial fluid and blood. According to the report, clones linked to the disease were significantly enriched in matched synovial fluid samples taken from ankylosing spondylitis patients. Peripheral blood samples showed relatively rare disease-linked clones, and these clones were CD8+.

This clonotype showed up just a few times. Its antigen is undetermined. Molecular-barcoded quantitative 5'-RACE produced these TCR beta libraries. TCRdb used MiXCR to reprocess the 5' RACE reads, holding one entry per CDR3 protein. This sample carries some 92,000 distinct CDR3 sequences, around 30% of them seen once, and the ten largest clones take around three fifths. Germline V gene lookup returns CDR1 SQVTM and CDR2 ANQGSEA. The CDR3 loop spans 14 amino acids. Trimming took 3 bases from V and 5 from J, leaving 16 bases between them. Input material: blood, either unsorted or a sorted T cell fraction (not recorded which). This TCR derives from a male donor with ankylosing spondylitis or in good health (not recorded which). This sequence joins TRBV29-1 and TRBJ1-1; D possibly corresponds to TRBD1 (6 bases). The CDR3 is CSVETRGAGTEAFF. The CDR3 DNA is TGCAGCGTTGAGACCCGGGGGGCAGGGACTGAAGCTTTCTTT.